One sample yielded the 15 T cell receptor beta chains listed below, sequenced in a study of shared clonotypes between healthy human individuals. Clones were sequenced by immunoSEQ multiplex PCR, and TCRdb holds only the in-frame ones, with some missing. The table includes 2.5 million or so clones, 85% to 95% detected once. The sample comprised naive CD4+ T cells sorted from blood. Described subset: CD45RA+ positively selected. The receptors stem from a man between 18 and 29 years old in good health.

The rearrangement uses TRBV19 and TRBJ2-3, with D hard to call. CDR3 size: 16 residues. The V end was cut by 7 bases, the J end by 5 bases, with 22 bases between. The V gene's germline CDR1 is LNHDA and CDR2 SQIVND (reference sequence). The CDR3 reads CASNGVPHMAGDTQYF. The CDR3 DNA reads as TGTGCCAGTAATGGTGTCCCGCACATGGCCGGAGATACGCAGTATTTT.

To note about this clone: This CDR3 is also generated by other DNA sequences in the sample. The chain has TRBV5-1 and TRBJ2-7; 9 bases match TRBD1. Germline V gene data show CDR1 as SGHRS and CDR2 as YFSETQ. There are 14 residues in the CDR3. J was trimmed by 4 bases and V by 4 bases; bases with no gene match: 6. CDR3 loop: CASSGGQGPYEQYF. DNA for the CDR3: TGCGCCAGCAGCGGGGGACAGGGTCCATACGAGCAGTACTTC. Filled out from reference TRBV5-1 and TRBJ2-7, the complete variable domain reads KAGVTQTPRYLIKTRGQQVTLSCSPISGHRSVSWYQQTPGQGLQFLFEYFSETQRNKGNFPGRFSGRQFSNSRSEMNVSTLELGDSALYLCASSGGQGPYEQYFGPGTRLTVT.

This sequence joins TRBV7-8 and TRBJ1-5, with 8 positions matching TRBD1. V was pared by 5 bases and J by 2 bases, with 17 bases of the junction left unmatched. The CDR3 contains 19 residues. CDR1 is SGHVS, CDR2 FQNEAQ, per germline. CDR3 sequence reads: CASSPQGQGFVIGNQPQHF. The CDR3 DNA reads as TGTGCCAGCAGCCCGCAAGGACAGGGATTCGTTATTGGCAATCAGCCCCAGCATTTT.

V gene TRBV5-6 combines with J gene TRBJ1-2, with 7 bases that match TRBD1. CDR1 SGHDT and CDR2 YYEEEE come from the germline V gene. CDR3 length: 14 residues. V was clipped by 4 bases and J by 2 bases; unmatched bases: 5. The CDR3 is CASSQGDLNYGYTF. CDR3 nucleotide sequence: TGTGCCAGCAGCCAGGGGGATTTAAACTATGGCTACACCTTC. The entire variable domain, with the rest obtained from reference TRBV5-6 and TRBJ1-2, is as follows: DAGVTQSPTHLIKTRGQQVTLRCSPKSGHDTVSWYQQALGQGPQFIFQYYEEEERQRGNFPDRFSGHQFPNYSSELNVNALLLGDSALYLCASSQGDLNYGYTFGSGTRLTVV.

The chain links TRBV9 to TRBJ2-5; unclear D gene. Germline assignment: CDR1 SGDLS and CDR2 YYNGEE. The CDR3 runs 14 residues. The ends were cut back, 4 bases at V and 4 bases at J, with 14 bases in the middle. CDR3 nucleotide sequence: TGTGCCAGCAGCCCCGAAGGATGGGGAGAGACCCAGTACTTC. It specifies CASSPEGWGETQYF.

The J gene is TRBJ1-4, the V gene TRBV7-2; tentative D call: TRBD1 (5 bases). The germline V gene encodes CDR1 SGHTA and CDR2 FQGNSA. This CDR3 region has 14 residues. V lost 2 bases, J lost 3 bases, and 7 bases lay in between. The CDR3 spells CASSLPGSNEKLFF. CDR3 nucleotides: TGTGCCAGCAGCTTACCAGGGTCTAATGAAAAACTGTTTTTT.

This chain links TRBV5-1 with TRBJ2-3; the D gene is possibly TRBD2 (5 bases). CDR1 and CDR2 (germline): SGHRS, YFSETQ. With 5 bases removed from V and 3 bases from J, the gap between germline ends came to 13 bases. This CDR3 has 14 residues. CDR3 DNA sequence: TGCGCCAGCAGGGACTCAATCTCAACAGATACGCAGTATTTT. It encodes CASRDSISTDTQYF. Full variable domain (rest looked up from reference TRBV5-1 and TRBJ2-3): KAGVTQTPRYLIKTRGQQVTLSCSPISGHRSVSWYQQTPGQGLQFLFEYFSETQRNKGNFPGRFSGRQFSNSRSEMNVSTLELGDSALYLCASRDSISTDTQYFGPGTRLTVL.

J is TRBJ2-1 and V is TRBV6-4; 9 bases agree with TRBD2. Germline V CDR1 and CDR2: MRHNA, SNTAGT. V trimming: 4 bases; J trimming: 10 bases; junction bases outside the gene matches: 11. CDR3 length: 15 amino acids. The CDR3 DNA sequence: TGTGCCAGCAGTGGAGGGGGACTAGCCGAGGAGGAGCAGTTCTTC. It specifies CASSGGGLAEEEQFF.

As regards this clone: This sample includes further DNA sequences coding for the same CDR3. This rearrangement joins TRBV9 to TRBJ1-6; D not resolved. Trimming removed 0 bases at V and 7 bases at J, with 5 bases between. This CDR3 is 13 amino acids long. The V gene's germline CDR1 is SGDLS and CDR2 YYNGEE. The CDR3 is CASSVAANSPLHF. CDR3 DNA: TGTGCCAGCAGCGTAGCTGCAAATTCACCCCTCCACTTT.

This clone was picked up one time. The rearrangement joins TRBV2 to TRBJ2-5; D unclear. V was pared by 3 bases and J by 5 bases, with 10 bases between. This CDR3 spans 13 amino acids. The germline CDR1 and CDR2 sequences are SNHLY and FYNNEI. CDR3 amino acids: CASSESRRETQYF. The CDR3 bases are TGTGCCAGCAGTGAGAGCCGTAGGGAGACCCAGTACTTC.

This clone was seen just once. This chain links TRBV9 with TRBJ1-5; the D gene is possibly TRBD1 (6 bases). The V gene lost 4 bases and the J gene lost 4 bases, with 15 bases spanning the gap. Germline CDR1 reads SGDLS; CDR2 reads YYNGEE. This CDR3 has 15 residues. This CDR3 is CASSQSRGLNQPQHF. In nucleotides, the CDR3 is TGTGCCAGCAGCCAAAGCCGGGGGCTAAATCAGCCCCAGCATTTT.

The chain joins TRBV5-4 to TRBJ1-6; a possible D gene is TRBD1 (5 bases). CDR3 length equals 17 residues. Trimming removed 0 bases from V and 6 bases from J, with 16 bases in between. Germline V gene sequence: CDR1 SGHNT, CDR2 YYREEE (reference sequence). The CDR3 is CASSLDPAGTSNSPLHF. The CDR3 DNA follows: TGTGCCAGCAGCTTGGACCCCGCAGGGACTTCTAATTCACCCCTCCACTTT.

In its sample, this clone was seen a few times. The CDR3 nucleotides read TGTGCCAGCAGCGTAGGGACAGACCCCGGAGGCAATCAGCCCCAGCATTTT. This gives the protein CASSVGTDPGGNQPQHF. The chain links TRBV9 to TRBJ1-5; TRBD1 might be the D (6 bases). Germline-derived CDR1 and CDR2 are SGDLS and YYNGEE. V dropped 0 bases and J dropped 2 bases, with 15 bases sitting between them. The CDR3 has 17 residues.

This chain joins TRBV6-5 and TRBJ1-5; D is unclear. Trimming took 4 bases from V and 7 from J, leaving 11 bases between them. This CDR3 has 13 residues. Germline V gives CDR1 MNHEY, CDR2 SVGAGI. The CDR3 spells CASSSHLGQPQHF. The CDR3 bases are TGTGCCAGCAGTTCTCACTTAGGGCAGCCCCAGCATTTT.

V is TRBV2 and J is TRBJ1-3; the D gene is possibly TRBD1 (6 bases). The V and J ends lost 3 bases and 0 bases respectively, with 18 bases between them. The CDR3 is 18 residues long. Looked up from germline, CDR1 is SNHLY and CDR2 is FYNNEI. The CDR3 sequence: CASSDSTGIIISGNTIYF. CDR3 in DNA: TGTGCCAGCAGTGACTCGACAGGCATTATTATCTCTGGAAACACCATATATTTT.